These T cell receptor beta chains were read from a single sample in a study of control samples from healthy donors and cancer patients. Clones were sequenced by immunoSEQ multiplex PCR, and TCRdb holds only the in-frame ones, with some missing. The sample contains 120,000 to 150,000 clones, approximately 91% of which appear only once. Material: blood. The receptors were gathered from a man aged 25 to 40 in good health. The CDR3 runs from the conserved cysteine through the conserved F or W. A D gene is named only where the DNA matches it firmly. The size field is filled for only some rows; it gives once, few, many or a size class.

j_call: TRBJ2-7; v_call: TRBV5-1; clone_size: -; d_call: -; cdr3_nt: TGCGCCAGCAGCTTGGGTGGGACGGTTGGGTACGAGCAGTACTTC; cdr3_aa: CASSLGGTVGYEQYF
j_call: TRBJ2-7; v_call: TRBV27; clone_size: once; d_call: TRBD2; cdr3_nt: TGTGCCAGCAGTTTAAGTCGGGGGGGCGAGCAGTACTTC; cdr3_aa: CASSLSRGGEQYF
j_call: TRBJ2-3; v_call: TRBV5-1; clone_size: -; d_call: -; cdr3_nt: TGCGCCAGCAGCTTGGCCGGTGATAGCACAGATACGCAGTATTTT; cdr3_aa: CASSLAGDSTDTQYF
j_call: TRBJ2-1; v_call: TRBV7-9; clone_size: -; d_call: TRBD2; cdr3_nt: TGTGCCAGCAACTTAGGTAGCGGGGGAGCCTGGGGAGACAATGAGCAGTTCTTC; cdr3_aa: CASNLGSGGAWGDNEQFF
j_call: TRBJ1-1; v_call: TRBV14; clone_size: once; d_call: -; cdr3_nt: TGTGCCAGCAGCCAAGGCCGCGGACCGAACACTGAAGCTTTCTTT; cdr3_aa: CASSQGRGPNTEAFF
j_call: TRBJ1-2; v_call: TRBV5-1; clone_size: -; d_call: -; cdr3_nt: TGCGCCAGCAGCTCCGGGACGGAAAACTATGGCTACACCTTC; cdr3_aa: CASSSGTENYGYTF
j_call: TRBJ2-7; v_call: TRBV12-3/TRBV12-4; clone_size: -; d_call: TRBD1; cdr3_nt: TGTGCCAGCAGTTGGGGACAGTCCTACGAGCAGTACTTC; cdr3_aa: CASSWGQSYEQYF
j_call: TRBJ1-5; v_call: TRBV12-5; clone_size: -; d_call: TRBD1; cdr3_nt: TGTGCTAGTGGCCCTTCCCGGGACAGACAGCATTTT; cdr3_aa: CASGPSRDRQHF
j_call: TRBJ2-1; v_call: TRBV19; clone_size: -; d_call: -; cdr3_nt: TGTGCCAGTAGTATAGCTGGCAGGGGAGACAATGAGCAGTTCTTC; cdr3_aa: CASSIAGRGDNEQFF
j_call: TRBJ2-3; v_call: TRBV27; clone_size: -; d_call: -; cdr3_nt: TGTGCCAGCAGTTCTTGGACCAACACAGATACGCAGTATTTT; cdr3_aa: CASSSWTNTDTQYF
j_call: TRBJ1-6; v_call: TRBV6-5; clone_size: -; d_call: -; cdr3_nt: TGTGCCAGCAGTTATACGACGGTCTCCTATAATTCACCCCTCCACTTT; cdr3_aa: CASSYTTVSYNSPLHF
j_call: TRBJ2-7; v_call: TRBV7-2; clone_size: -; d_call: TRBD1; cdr3_nt: TGTGCCAGCAGCTTAGCTGGACAGGGGGAACCGAGGGCCTACGAGCAGTACTTC; cdr3_aa: CASSLAGQGEPRAYEQYF
j_call: TRBJ2-3; v_call: TRBV6-5; clone_size: -; d_call: -; cdr3_nt: TGTGCCACCAGATCGGGGCTAGGCGCAGATACGCAGTATTTT; cdr3_aa: CATRSGLGADTQYF
j_call: TRBJ2-1; v_call: TRBV15; clone_size: once; d_call: TRBD2; cdr3_nt: TGTGCCACCAGCAGGGGACTAGCGGGGGGAGACAATGAGCAGTTCTTC; cdr3_aa: CATSRGLAGGDNEQFF
j_call: TRBJ2-7; v_call: TRBV28; clone_size: -; d_call: TRBD1; cdr3_nt: TGTGCCAGCAGAGCACAGGGGCCGGCCTACGAGCAGTACTTC; cdr3_aa: CASRAQGPAYEQYF
j_call: TRBJ1-5; v_call: TRBV27; clone_size: -; d_call: -; cdr3_nt: TGTGCCAGCAGTCCTAGGGGTCAGTCTTGGAATCAGCCCCAGCATTTT; cdr3_aa: CASSPRGQSWNQPQHF
j_call: TRBJ1-2; v_call: TRBV6-5; clone_size: -; d_call: TRBD1; cdr3_nt: TGTGCCAGCAGAGATTCGGGCGGGACAGGGAAAGGCTACACCTTC; cdr3_aa: CASRDSGGTGKGYTF
j_call: TRBJ2-2; v_call: TRBV28; clone_size: -; d_call: TRBD1; cdr3_nt: TGTGCCAGCAGTTTCGAGGGACAGGGCATACGGGGGGAGCTGTTTTTT; cdr3_aa: CASSFEGQGIRGELFF
j_call: TRBJ1-1; v_call: TRBV19; clone_size: -; d_call: TRBD1; cdr3_nt: TGTGCCAGTATTCCGACACAGGGGGCCGGGACTGAAGCTTTCTTT; cdr3_aa: CASIPTQGAGTEAFF
j_call: TRBJ1-1; v_call: TRBV7-2; clone_size: -; d_call: TRBD1; cdr3_nt: TGTGCCAGCAGCATAGGGGACAGCCCGAACACTGAAGCTTTCTTT; cdr3_aa: CASSIGDSPNTEAFF
j_call: TRBJ2-7; v_call: TRBV19; clone_size: -; d_call: TRBD2; cdr3_nt: TGTGCCAGTAGTCCCCGGACTAGCGGGCAGCAGTACTTC; cdr3_aa: CASSPRTSGQQYF
j_call: TRBJ1-1; v_call: TRBV2; clone_size: -; d_call: -; cdr3_nt: TGTGCCAGCAGTCCCGACAGGAACCGAAACACTGAAGCTTTCTTT; cdr3_aa: CASSPDRNRNTEAFF
j_call: TRBJ2-7; v_call: TRBV11-2; clone_size: -; d_call: -; cdr3_nt: TGTGCCAGCAGCCTTGCAAGGCGGGGCTACGAGCAGTACTTC; cdr3_aa: CASSLARRGYEQYF
j_call: TRBJ1-4; v_call: TRBV5-4; clone_size: once; d_call: -; cdr3_nt: TGTGCCAGCAGCTTGGACAGGAATGAAAAACTGTTTTTT; cdr3_aa: CASSLDRNEKLFF
j_call: TRBJ1-6; v_call: TRBV28; clone_size: once; d_call: -; cdr3_nt: TGTGCCAGCAGACCCAGGGGTTACTCACCCCTCCACTTT; cdr3_aa: CASRPRGYSPLHF
j_call: TRBJ2-1; v_call: TRBV19; clone_size: -; d_call: TRBD2; cdr3_nt: TGTGCCAGTACCAGAGCGGGGGGGCGGTTCGATGAGCAGTTCTTC; cdr3_aa: CASTRAGGRFDEQFF
j_call: TRBJ2-1; v_call: TRBV29-1; clone_size: -; d_call: TRBD2; cdr3_nt: TGCAGCGCCCCCTACGCGGGGGGGTACAATGAGCAGTTCTTC; cdr3_aa: CSAPYAGGYNEQFF
j_call: TRBJ2-2; v_call: TRBV9; clone_size: -; d_call: TRBD1; cdr3_nt: TGTGCCAGCAGCGTAGCTGGGGGGACAGGGTCGGGCGGGGAGCTGTTTTTT; cdr3_aa: CASSVAGGTGSGGELFF
j_call: TRBJ2-7; v_call: TRBV12-3/TRBV12-4; clone_size: -; d_call: -; cdr3_nt: TGTGCCAGCAGTTTTTACGCCCCCTACGAGCAGTACTTC; cdr3_aa: CASSFYAPYEQYF
j_call: TRBJ1-1; v_call: TRBV3-1/TRBV3-2; clone_size: -; d_call: -; cdr3_nt: TGTGCCAGCACTTCGGTTCCAGGGAACACTGAAGCTTTCTTT; cdr3_aa: CASTSVPGNTEAFF
j_call: TRBJ1-1; v_call: TRBV29-1; clone_size: -; d_call: TRBD1; cdr3_nt: TGCAGCGTGGGGACAGGGGGGAGATATAACACTGAAGCTTTCTTT; cdr3_aa: CSVGTGGRYNTEAFF
j_call: TRBJ1-6; v_call: TRBV27; clone_size: -; d_call: TRBD1; cdr3_nt: TGTGCCAGCCGCTCCTCCGGGACAGGGGGTTTTGGGGCTTCACCCCTCCACTTT; cdr3_aa: CASRSSGTGGFGASPLHF
j_call: TRBJ1-1; v_call: TRBV7-2; clone_size: -; d_call: TRBD1; cdr3_nt: TGTGCCAGCAGCTTAGTCCGACAGGGGCTGTTGGCTGAAGCTTTCTTT; cdr3_aa: CASSLVRQGLLAEAFF
j_call: TRBJ1-2; v_call: TRBV5-6; clone_size: once; d_call: TRBD1; cdr3_nt: TGTGCCAGCAGCTTGGCAGGGACAGGGTATGGCTACACCTTC; cdr3_aa: CASSLAGTGYGYTF
j_call: TRBJ1-1; v_call: TRBV7-9; clone_size: -; d_call: -; cdr3_nt: TGTGCCAGCAGCTTAATGTCGGGGAACACTGAAGCTTTCTTT; cdr3_aa: CASSLMSGNTEAFF
j_call: TRBJ2-3; v_call: TRBV10-2; clone_size: -; d_call: -; cdr3_nt: TGCGCCAGTCGGGGGGCAGGCACAGATACGCAGTATTTT; cdr3_aa: CASRGAGTDTQYF
j_call: TRBJ2-7; v_call: TRBV4-1; clone_size: many; d_call: -; cdr3_nt: TGCGCCAGCAGCCAAGATCTAAGCGCCTACGAGCAGTACTTC; cdr3_aa: CASSQDLSAYEQYF
j_call: TRBJ1-5; v_call: TRBV20-1; clone_size: -; d_call: -; cdr3_nt: TGCAGTGCTAGTGAGGGTAGTGGCAATCAGCCCCAGCATTTT; cdr3_aa: CSASEGSGNQPQHF
j_call: TRBJ2-3; v_call: TRBV5-6; clone_size: -; d_call: TRBD1; cdr3_nt: TGTGCCAGCAGCACCGGGACAGGGGGCACAGATACGCAGTATTTT; cdr3_aa: CASSTGTGGTDTQYF
j_call: TRBJ1-3; v_call: TRBV11-2; clone_size: -; d_call: TRBD1; cdr3_nt: TGTGCCAGCGGACAGGGGGCACACTCTGGAAACACCATATATTTT; cdr3_aa: CASGQGAHSGNTIYF
j_call: TRBJ1-2; v_call: TRBV7-3; clone_size: -; d_call: -; cdr3_nt: TGTGCCAGCAGCTCGGGACCTTCCTATGGCTACACCTTC; cdr3_aa: CASSSGPSYGYTF
j_call: TRBJ2-1; v_call: TRBV10-1; clone_size: -; d_call: -; cdr3_nt: TGCGCCAGCAGTGAGTCGATGGGACTGGGTAACAATGAGCAGTTCTTC; cdr3_aa: CASSESMGLGNNEQFF
j_call: TRBJ2-7; v_call: TRBV5-4; clone_size: -; d_call: TRBD2; cdr3_nt: TGTGCCAGCAGCTTGAGCGGGGCCTACGAGCAGTACTTC; cdr3_aa: CASSLSGAYEQYF
j_call: TRBJ1-4; v_call: TRBV2; clone_size: -; d_call: -; cdr3_nt: TGTGCCAGCAGCCAACAGGGATTGAGTCTGCTGTTTTTT; cdr3_aa: CASSQQGLSLLFF
j_call: TRBJ2-7; v_call: TRBV10-2; clone_size: -; d_call: -; cdr3_nt: TGCGCCAGCAGTGATCGGGTGGGGTCTGCCCGGAACGAGCAGTACTTC; cdr3_aa: CASSDRVGSARNEQYF
j_call: TRBJ1-2; v_call: TRBV25-1; clone_size: -; d_call: -; cdr3_nt: TGTGCCAGCAGTGAATTTGGTGGCTACACCTTC; cdr3_aa: CASSEFGGYTF
j_call: TRBJ1-4; v_call: TRBV3-1/TRBV3-2; clone_size: -; d_call: -; cdr3_nt: TGTGCCAGCAGCCAGGGCAGAAATGAAAAACTGTTTTTT; cdr3_aa: CASSQGRNEKLFF
j_call: TRBJ1-5; v_call: TRBV5-1; clone_size: -; d_call: -; cdr3_nt: TGCGCCAGCAGCTTGGAAGGGGGGTATAGCAATCAGCCCCAGCATTTT; cdr3_aa: CASSLEGGYSNQPQHF
j_call: TRBJ2-4; v_call: TRBV20-1; clone_size: -; d_call: -; cdr3_nt: TGCAGTGCTAGTTCCGGGACCGGGATTTTTCAGTACTTC; cdr3_aa: CSASSGTGIFQYF
j_call: TRBJ2-2; v_call: TRBV5-8; clone_size: -; d_call: -; cdr3_nt: TGTGCCAGCAGCTTGAGCACCGGGGAGCTGTTTTTT; cdr3_aa: CASSLSTGELFF
j_call: TRBJ2-5; v_call: TRBV28; clone_size: -; d_call: -; cdr3_nt: TGTGCCAGCAGTTTTGCAGGGGATAAAGAGACCCAGTACTTC; cdr3_aa: CASSFAGDKETQYF
j_call: TRBJ1-5; v_call: TRBV15; clone_size: -; d_call: TRBD1; cdr3_nt: TGTGCCACCAGCGGGACAGGAGCGAATCAGCCCCAGCATTTT; cdr3_aa: CATSGTGANQPQHF
j_call: TRBJ1-2; v_call: TRBV2; clone_size: -; d_call: -; cdr3_nt: TGTGCCAGCAGTGATTCGGGGATAGTTAACTATGGCTACACCTTC; cdr3_aa: CASSDSGIVNYGYTF
j_call: TRBJ2-1; v_call: TRBV6-5; clone_size: -; d_call: -; cdr3_nt: TGTGCCAGCAGTTACTCGACCGGGGCTGACAATGAGCAGTTCTTC; cdr3_aa: CASSYSTGADNEQFF
j_call: TRBJ1-1; v_call: TRBV6-1; clone_size: -; d_call: TRBD1; cdr3_nt: TGTGCCAGCAGTGAAATAAGGGGCCGGGACAGGGGAAGCACTGAAGCTTTCTTT; cdr3_aa: CASSEIRGRDRGSTEAFF